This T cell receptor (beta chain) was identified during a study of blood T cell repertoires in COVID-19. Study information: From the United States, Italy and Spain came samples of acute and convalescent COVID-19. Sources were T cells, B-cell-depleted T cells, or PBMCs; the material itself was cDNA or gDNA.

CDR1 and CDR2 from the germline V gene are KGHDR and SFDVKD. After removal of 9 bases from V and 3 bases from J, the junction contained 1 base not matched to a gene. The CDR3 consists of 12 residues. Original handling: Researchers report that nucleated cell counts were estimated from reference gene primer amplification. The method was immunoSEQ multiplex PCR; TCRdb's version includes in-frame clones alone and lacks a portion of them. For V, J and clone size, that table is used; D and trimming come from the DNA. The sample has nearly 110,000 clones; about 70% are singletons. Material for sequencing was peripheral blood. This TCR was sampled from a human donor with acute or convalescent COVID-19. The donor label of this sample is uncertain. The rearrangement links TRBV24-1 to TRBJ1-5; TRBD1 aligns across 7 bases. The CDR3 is CATGTVNQPQHF. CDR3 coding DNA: TGTGCCACCGGGACAGTCAATCAGCCCCAGCATTTT.